Listed here are 29 T cell receptor beta chains from one sample, sequenced in a study of cytomegalovirus exposure and HLA in healthy donors. Both 60 Vbeta primers and 13 Jbeta primers went into the PCR. Sequencing used immunoSEQ multiplex PCR; TCRdb keeps in-frame clones, though not all of them. This table holds some 89,000 clones. Sequencing input: PBMCs. These TCRs come from a woman in her thirties in good health and CMV-seronegative.

DNA of the CDR3: TGTGCCAGTACCGGGACAGGGGGCACCGGGGAGCTGTTTTTT. It codes for CASTGTGGTGELFF. The rearrangement joins TRBV6-5 to TRBJ2-2, with 11 bases matching TRBD1. Germline V gene data show CDR1 as MNHEY and CDR2 as SVGAGI. This CDR3 spans 14 amino acids. V shed 9 bases and J 4 bases; nucleotides not matched to a gene: 4.

This rearrangement joins TRBV28 to TRBJ2-7; TRBD1 matches at 9 bases. This CDR3 region has 15 residues. With V trimmed by 6 bases and J by 3 bases, 9 bases remained unmatched. CDR1 and CDR2 (germline): MDHEN, SYDVKM. The CDR3 sequence is CASRRAGTGYYEQYF. CDR3 sequence (DNA): TGTGCCAGCAGACGGGCCGGGACAGGGTACTACGAGCAGTACTTC.

The V and J genes are TRBV10-1 and TRBJ2-1, with 9 nucleotides matching TRBD1. CDR3 size: 15 residues. V shed 3 bases, J shed 8 bases, and the junction held 8 bases outside the gene matches. The V gene's germline CDR1 is WNHNN and CDR2 SYGVQD (reference sequence). CDR3 sequence reads: CASSDQGTGFDEQFF. CDR3 bases: TGCGCCAGCAGTGATCAGGGGACAGGGTTCGATGAGCAGTTCTTC.

The CDR3 reads CASGSRLVYEQYF. CDR3 nucleotides: TGTGCCAGCGGATCACGACTAGTCTACGAGCAGTACTTC. V gene TRBV27 combines with J gene TRBJ2-7, with D perhaps TRBD2 (6 bases). The ends were cut back, 8 bases at V and 3 bases at J, with 14 bases in the middle. The CDR3 is made up of 13 amino acids. Looked up from germline, CDR1 is MNHEY and CDR2 is SMNVEV (reference sequence).

The chain joins TRBV10-2 to TRBJ2-1; 10 bases line up with TRBD2. V dropped 5 bases and J dropped 1; count of bases not matched to a gene: 5. The CDR3 extends over 16 amino acids. CDR1 WSHSY and CDR2 SAAADI come from the germline V gene. This chain's CDR3 is CASSQPSGSSYNEQFF. DNA of the CDR3: TGCGCCAGCAGTCAGCCTAGCGGGAGTTCCTACAATGAGCAGTTCTTC.

The gene calls are TRBV5-1 and TRBJ2-7; the D gene is possibly TRBD2 (6 bases). Trimming left V 0 bases short and J 5 bases short, with 15 bases between. The CDR3 loop spans 15 amino acids. Germline-derived CDR1 and CDR2 are SGHRS and YFSETQ. CDR3 protein: CASSLGGTLPDEQYF. The CDR3 DNA follows: TGCGCCAGCAGCTTGGGCGGGACTCTCCCGGACGAGCAGTACTTC.

V and J are TRBV7-6 and TRBJ1-1; no reliable D call. Germline CDR1 SGHVS, CDR2 FNYEAQ. V lost 5 bases, J lost 3 bases, and 10 bases lay in between. There are 13 residues in the CDR3. The CDR3 bases are TGTGCCAGCAGCCGAAGTTCGGACACTGAAGCTTTCTTT. This encodes CASSRSSDTEAFF.

J is TRBJ2-5 and V is TRBV29-1; 7 nucleotides agree with TRBD2. The better agreement between TRBJ2-7 and the DNA end casts doubt on the J call. From germline, CDR1 is SQVTM and CDR2 ANQGSEA. This CDR3 is built from 15 residues. The CDR3 DNA is TGCAGCGTTGAATCCCTGAGCGGGGAACCCTACGAGCAGTACTTC. Amino acids: CSVESLSGEPYEQYF.

The chain joins TRBV10-3 to TRBJ1-1, with unresolved D. Looked up from germline, CDR1 is ENHRY and CDR2 is SYGVKD. Trimming took 2 bases from V and 9 from J, leaving 16 bases between them. The CDR3 loop spans 14 amino acids. The CDR3 reads CAISEGSEVGKAFF. Written as DNA, the CDR3 is TGTGCCATCAGTGAGGGGTCGGAGGTGGGGAAAGCTTTCTTT.

The V gene is TRBV19, the J gene TRBJ2-7; 10 bases line up with TRBD1. J lost 7 bases, V lost 6 bases, and 3 bases had no gene match. The length of the CDR3 is 12 residues. CDR1 is LNHDA and CDR2 is SQIVND in the germline V gene (reference sequence). The CDR3 DNA sequence: TGTGCCAGTAGCGACAGGGGGCTGGAGCAGTACTTC. This encodes CASSDRGLEQYF.

The chain has TRBV7-8 and TRBJ2-5, with 13 bases matching TRBD2. Germline V lookup: CDR1 SGHVS, CDR2 FQNEAQ. The CDR3 has 17 residues. The V and J ends lost 6 bases and 4 bases, in that order; junction bases with no gene match: 11. The CDR3 DNA reads TGTGCCAGCAGATCACGACTAGCGGGAGGCTTAGGAGAGACCCAGTACTTC. Encoded protein: CASRSRLAGGLGETQYF.

The rearrangement uses TRBV6-1 and TRBJ2-3; D perhaps matches TRBD2 (6 bases). CDR3 length: 15 residues. The germline CDR1 and CDR2 sequences are MNHNS and SASEGT. V gave up 1 base and J gave up 2 bases, with 10 bases separating them. CDR3 residues: CASSEGGVATDTQYF. The CDR3 DNA is TGTGCCAGCAGTGAAGGGGGGGTGGCCACAGATACGCAGTATTTT.

The chain has TRBV28 and TRBJ2-7; TRBD2 agrees at 14 bases. J lost 3 bases, V lost 8 bases, and 12 bases had no gene match. CDR1 is MDHEN and CDR2 is SYDVKM in the germline V gene. The CDR3 length is 17 residues. CDR3 nucleotides: TGTGCCAGCGATTCGGTGGGACTAGCGGGAGACGGCTACGAGCAGTACTTC. This translates into CASDSVGLAGDGYEQYF.

J is TRBJ1-1 and V is TRBV4-2; 8 bases match TRBD1. CDR3 size: 15 residues. V lost 4 bases, J lost 0 bases, and 4 bases stayed unmatched. Germline CDR1 reads LGHNA; CDR2 reads YNFKEQ. CDR3 amino acids: CASSPPGQVNTEAFF. The CDR3 bases are TGTGCCAGCAGCCCACCGGGACAGGTGAACACTGAAGCTTTCTTT.

The chain has TRBV29-1 and TRBJ1-6, with 8 bases that match TRBD1. The CDR3 spans 14 residues. The germline CDR1 and CDR2 sequences are SQVTM and ANQGSEA. V was clipped by 5 bases and J by 12 bases; unmatched bases: 12. CDR3 sequence reads: CSVTTGTGSGPLHF. The CDR3, as DNA: TGCAGCGTTACAACCGGGACAGGTTCAGGACCCCTCCACTTT.

V usage is TRBV7-2 and J usage is TRBJ2-7, with D perhaps matching TRBD1 (5 bases). The CDR3 is 13 residues long. The V end was cut by 5 bases, the J end by 3 bases, with 11 bases between. Germline CDR1 is SGHTA and CDR2 is FQGNSA. The CDR3 region has the DNA TGTGCCAGCAGCCTGGACGGACACTACGAGCAGTACTTC. It encodes CASSLDGHYEQYF.

The chain carries TRBV7-8 and TRBJ1-1, with 9 bases matching TRBD1. V shed 3 bases, J shed 5 bases, and the junction held 10 bases outside the gene matches. Looked up from germline, CDR1 is SGHVS and CDR2 is FQNEAQ. CDR3 size: 16 residues. The CDR3 DNA sequence: TGTGCCAGCAGCTTCGCCCCTACAGGGGGCTGGACTGAAGCTTTCTTT. It yields the protein CASSFAPTGGWTEAFF.

V usage is TRBV18 and J usage is TRBJ2-7, with a weak D call TRBD1 (5 bases). This CDR3 region has 16 residues. Germline CDR1 KGHSH, CDR2 LQKENI. V lost 0 bases, J lost 3 bases, and 15 bases lay in between. CDR3 nucleotides: TGTGCCAGCTCACCACCGTTAGAGACAGCTTTCTACGAGCAGTACTTC. Amino acids: CASSPPLETAFYEQYF.

The chain employs TRBV6-6 and TRBJ1-2; no clear D. This CDR3 is built from 11 residues. V was trimmed by 5 bases and J by 3 bases, leaving 4 bases between them. CDR1 is MNHNY and CDR2 is SVGAGI in the germline V gene (reference sequence). CDR3: CASSPDYGYTF. The DNA for the CDR3 is TGTGCCAGCAGTCCCGACTATGGCTACACCTTC.

V usage is TRBV28 and J usage is TRBJ1-2; no reliable D call. The length of the CDR3 is 14 residues. Germline V gene lookup returns CDR1 MDHEN and CDR2 SYDVKM. V gave up 3 bases and J gave up 7 bases, with 15 bases separating them. The CDR3 is CASSLSDTLGGYTF. The CDR3 DNA sequence: TGTGCCAGCAGTTTGAGTGACACGCTGGGTGGCTACACCTTC.

V usage is TRBV23-1 and J usage is TRBJ1-6, with TRBD1 matching over 7 bases. Being an ORF, TRBV23-1 has a function that is uncertain. The junction had 10 bases not matched to a gene; V was cut back by 7 bases and J by 7 bases. This CDR3 is built from 15 residues. CDR3 nucleotide sequence: TGCGCCAGCATCCTCCTGACAGGGCGAAATTCACCCCTCCACTTT. It specifies CASILLTGRNSPLHF.

The chain combines TRBV2 with TRBJ1-1; D unclear. Trimming removed 6 bases at V and 1 base at J, with 12 bases between. The germline V gene has CDR1 SNHLY and CDR2 FYNNEI. The CDR3 has 14 amino acids. The CDR3 sequence: CASRRILRNTEAFF. CDR3 in DNA: TGTGCCAGCAGGAGAATCCTAAGGAACACTGAAGCTTTCTTT. Full variable domain (rest looked up from reference TRBV2 and TRBJ1-1): EPEVTQTPSHQVTQMGQEVILRCVPISNHLYFYWYRQILGQKVEFLVSFYNNEISEKSEIFDDQFSVERPDGSNFTLKIRSTKLEDSAMYFCASRRILRNTEAFFGQGTRLTVV.

This chain connects TRBV18 to TRBJ2-5; weak D call: TRBD1 (6 bases). The CDR3 is 14 residues long. Trimming shortened V by 1 base and J by 1 base, and 7 bases separated the two germline ends. Germline CDR1 and CDR2: KGHSH and LQKENI. CDR3 in amino acids: CASSPLQGQETQYF. CDR3 nucleotide sequence: TGTGCCAGCTCACCACTACAGGGCCAAGAGACCCAGTACTTC.

With regard to this clone: The sample has other DNA sequences that encode this CDR3 too. The chain employs TRBV28 and TRBJ1-3; D is unresolved. V was shortened by 4 bases and J by 0 bases, with 10 bases between the two germline ends. The CDR3 runs to 15 residues. Germline CDR1 MDHEN, CDR2 SYDVKM. CDR3 coding DNA: TGTGCCAGCAGTTCCCCCGGCGGCTCTGGAAACACCATATATTTT. It yields the protein CASSSPGGSGNTIYF.

Worth noting for this clone: Within the sample, other DNA sequences also encode this same CDR3. V gene TRBV19 combines with J gene TRBJ2-3; D might be TRBD1 (6 bases). This CDR3 has 14 residues. The germline gives CDR1 LNHDA, CDR2 SQIVND (reference sequence). V was pared by 4 bases and J by 0 bases, with 8 bases between. The CDR3 reads CASSTTGSTDTQYF. CDR3 DNA sequence: TGTGCCAGTAGTACTACAGGGAGCACAGATACGCAGTATTTT. The full variable domain, rest sourced from reference TRBV19 and TRBJ2-3, is DGGITQSPKYLFRKEGQNVTLSCEQNLNHDAMYWYRQDPGQGLRLIYYSQIVNDFQKGDIAEGYSVSREKKESFPLTVTSAQKNPTAFYLCASSTTGSTDTQYFGPGTRLTVL.

The genes are TRBV4-2 and TRBJ1-5, with D possibly TRBD1 on 6 matching bases. This CDR3 comprises 15 residues. Germline CDR1 is LGHNA and CDR2 is YNFKEQ. The germline V and J ends were trimmed by 1 base and 7 bases, with 14 bases remaining between them. For the CDR3, the DNA is TGTGCCAGCAGCCAAGGGGGGCAGGGGAAGCAGCCCCAGCATTTT. Amino acids: CASSQGGQGKQPQHF.

CDR3 amino acids: CASSLGTGFQPQHF. CDR3 in DNA: TGTGCCAGCAGTTTAGGGACAGGGTTCCAGCCCCAGCATTTT. J is TRBJ1-5 and V is TRBV27; 9 bases map to TRBD1. V lost 2 bases and J lost 7; bases outside the gene matches: 3. This CDR3 comprises 14 residues. CDR1 and CDR2 from the germline V gene are MNHEY and SMNVEV (reference sequence).

The chain is built from TRBV7-2 and TRBJ2-3; TRBD2 is a possible D gene (5 bases). The V gene lost 6 bases and the J gene lost 2 bases, with 12 bases spanning the gap. There are 14 residues in the CDR3. Germline V CDR1 and CDR2: SGHTA, FQGNSA. The CDR3 protein is CASSWVGVTDTQYF. CDR3 in DNA: TGTGCCAGCAGTTGGGTGGGAGTCACAGATACGCAGTATTTT. The whole variable domain, filled in from reference TRBV7-2 and TRBJ2-3, reads GAGVSQSPSNKVTEKGKDVELRCDPISGHTALYWYRQSLGQGLEFLIYFQGNSAPDKSGLPSDRFSAERTGGSVSTLTIQRTQQEDSAVYLCASSWVGVTDTQYFGPGTRLTVL.

CDR3 loop: CASSPGTGNYEQYF. The CDR3 DNA reads as TGTGCCAGCAGTCCCGGGACAGGGAACTACGAGCAGTACTTC. The V call is TRBV6-5, the J call TRBJ2-7; 9 bases agree with TRBD1. V shed 5 bases and J 3 bases; nucleotides not matched to a gene: 5. The germline gives CDR1 MNHEY, CDR2 SVGAGI. This CDR3 is built from 14 residues.